The 18 T cell receptor beta chains presented below share a single source sample, sequenced in a study of T cell repertoires in cytomegalovirus infection. TCRdb re-called the reads through MiXCR, storing one row per CDR3 protein. This sample has some 680,000 distinct CDR3 sequences; approximately 34% occur once, and the top ten carry 2.5% to 3%. The sequencing input was PBMCs. The source of these receptors is a human donor in good health (CMV status not recorded). Some clones in this sample may be carry-over from other donors' samples.

The chain combines TRBV6-5 with TRBJ2-7, with 11 bases that match TRBD2. The CDR3 loop spans 19 amino acids. Germline V gene lookup returns CDR1 MNHEY and CDR2 SVGAGI. Germline trimming cut 2 bases from V and 2 bases from J; bases unmatched to any gene: 14. The CDR3 region is CASSYLTSGRRGRAYEQYF. The CDR3 DNA reads as TGTGCCAGCAGTTACCTCACTAGCGGGAGACGGGGGCGAGCCTACGAGCAGTACTTC.

In DNA, the CDR3 is TGTGCCAGCAGCTCGGGAGAAAATAGCAATCAGCCCCAGCATTTT. Protein product: CASSSGENSNQPQHF. This sequence joins TRBV7-9 and TRBJ1-5; D not certain. Trimming cost V 4 bases and J 0 bases, with 10 bases left between them. The CDR3 consists of 15 residues. CDR1 is SEHNR and CDR2 is FQNEAQ in the germline V gene (reference sequence).

The gene calls are TRBV29-1 and TRBJ1-1; D is ambiguous. The CDR3 totals 13 residues. Trimming removed 5 bases from V and 4 bases from J, with 14 bases in between. Germline CDR1 reads SQVTM; CDR2 reads ANQGSEA. The CDR3 region has the DNA TGCAGCGTTCTTACTTTGGGGAGCACTGAAGCTTTCTTT. Translated: CSVLTLGSTEAFF.

The chain has TRBV6-1 and TRBJ2-3; TRBD2 agrees at 12 bases. Per the germline V gene, CDR1 is MNHNS and CDR2 is SASEGT. V shed 6 bases and J 7 bases; nucleotides not matched to a gene: 11. The CDR3 is 16 residues long. The CDR3 DNA is TGTGCCAGCAGCCAACTACTAGCGGGGGGCTCTTATACGCAGTATTTT. It is translated as CASSQLLAGGSYTQYF.

The sample holds many counts of this clonotype. The rearrangement links TRBV7-2 to TRBJ1-6, with 7 nucleotides matching TRBD1. The CDR3 spans 14 residues. Germline loops: CDR1 SGHTA, CDR2 FQGNSA. Unmatched junction bases numbered 4, after V lost 4 bases and J lost 7 bases. The CDR3 DNA follows: TGTGCCAGCAGCTCGCCCAGGGGGAATTCACCCCTCCACTTT. Translating gives CASSSPRGNSPLHF.

The genes are TRBV7-6 and TRBJ2-1, with 9 nucleotides matching TRBD2. This CDR3 region has 15 residues. The germline V gene has CDR1 SGHVS and CDR2 FNYEAQ. The J segment lost 6 bases and the V segment lost 5 bases, leaving 8 bases of the junction unmatched. CDR3 DNA sequence: TGTGCCAGCAGCACACTAGCGGGCAGTGGCAATGAGCAGTTCTTC. This gives the protein CASSTLAGSGNEQFF.

This clonotype was counted between two and nine times. This rearrangement joins TRBV5-5 to TRBJ2-3, with 9 nucleotides matching TRBD2. The V and J ends lost 2 bases and 4 bases, in that order; junction bases with no gene match: 5. The CDR3 length is 15 residues. Germline V CDR1 and CDR2: SGHKS, YYEKEE (reference sequence). The CDR3 region is CASSFSAGGPDTQYF. As DNA, the CDR3 is TGTGCCAGCAGCTTCTCCGCGGGGGGGCCAGATACGCAGTATTTT.

This clonotype was seen once. The junction and the germline gene differ at one end; a read error may be behind it. The V and J genes are TRBV7-9 and TRBJ1-6; D ambiguous. Per the germline V gene, CDR1 is SEHNR and CDR2 is FQNEAQ (reference sequence). This CDR3 comprises 14 residues. CDR3 amino acids: CSSSYHNFHSPLHF. The DNA of the CDR3 is TGTTCCAGCAGCTATCATAACTTCCATTCACCCCTCCACTTT.

This clonotype was counted a single time. Its ends do not fully match the called genes, so a read error is possible. This chain connects TRBV7-2 to TRBJ2-1, with 12 bases that match TRBD2. Germline CDR1 and CDR2: SGHTA and FQGNSA. The CDR3 is 17 amino acids. The CDR3 loop reads CASSLAVLAGGPNEQLF. The CDR3 DNA is TGTGCCAGCAGCTTAGCTGTCCTAGCGGGAGGGCCTAATGAGCAGTTATTC.

In DNA form, the CDR3 reads TGTGCTCATTCCGGGGGGCGCGGGGAAAAACTGTTTTTT. Translation gives CAHSGGRGEKLFF. J is TRBJ1-4 and V is TRBV10-3, with D perhaps matching TRBD1 (6 bases). Germline V gene sequence: CDR1 ENHRY, CDR2 SYGVKD. The CDR3 is 13 residues long.

CDR3 loop: CASSSGTGTGTEKLFF. In nucleotides, the CDR3 is TGTGCCAGCAGTTCCGGTACCGGGACAGGGACAGAAAAACTGTTTTTT. The rearrangement links TRBV6-8 to TRBJ1-4; 9 positions match TRBD1. Unmatched junction bases numbered 11, after V lost 4 bases and J lost 8 bases. Germline values: CDR1 MNHGY, CDR2 SAAAGT. This CDR3 comprises 16 residues.

CDR3 amino acids: CASSQKAGQYF. CDR3 in DNA: TGTGCCAGCAGCCAGAAGGCAGGACAGTACTTC. The chain carries TRBV7-9 and TRBJ2-7; no definite D call. The V end lost 5 bases, the J end lost 10 bases, and 12 bases lay between the germline ends. Germline assignment: CDR1 SEHNR and CDR2 FQNEAQ (reference sequence). The CDR3 is 11 amino acids.

This sequence joins TRBV11-2 and TRBJ2-3, with D possibly matching TRBD1 (5 bases). Deletions cut 0 bases from V and 7 bases from J, with 14 bases between. From germline, CDR1 is SGHAT and CDR2 FQNNGV. The CDR3 loop spans 15 amino acids. CDR3 residues: CASSLEAPKGNTQYF. The CDR3 DNA follows: TGTGCCAGCAGCTTAGAGGCCCCAAAGGGGAATACGCAGTATTTT.

In its sample, this clonotype was seen a few times. J is TRBJ2-7 and V is TRBV19; 12 nucleotides line up with TRBD2. The V gene's germline CDR1 is LNHDA and CDR2 SQIVND (reference sequence). V shed 0 bases, J shed 8 bases, and the junction held 8 bases outside the gene matches. This CDR3 comprises 16 residues. CDR3 in amino acids: CASSIDGTLAGGQQYF. Here the CDR3 DNA reads TGTGCCAGTAGTATAGACGGAACACTAGCGGGAGGACAGCAGTACTTC.

CDR3 DNA: TGTGCCAGCAGCACAGACGTCAGGGGATCTGGAAACACCATATATTTT. Its translation: CASSTDVRGSGNTIYF. This chain joins TRBV9 and TRBJ1-3; D is perhaps TRBD1 (6 bases). The V gene lost 4 bases and the J gene lost 1 base, with 15 bases spanning the gap. The CDR3 spans 16 residues. In germline, CDR1 is SGDLS, CDR2 YYNGEE.

The genes are TRBV12-3 or TRBV12-4 and TRBJ2-7; 8 bases fit TRBD1. V lost 6 bases to trimming and J lost 4 bases; unmatched junction nucleotides: 8. The CDR3 covers 14 residues. CDR3 bases: TGTGCCAGCAGCCGGACAGGGAACTTATACGAGCAGTACTTC. Protein sequence: CASSRTGNLYEQYF.

The gene calls are TRBV28 and TRBJ2-1, with D possibly TRBD2 on 6 matching bases. With 3 bases removed from V and 5 bases from J, the gap between germline ends came to 14 bases. Looked up from germline, CDR1 is MDHEN and CDR2 is SYDVKM. This CDR3 is 15 amino acids long. The CDR3 sequence is CASSFGGRGHNEQFF. CDR3 coding DNA: TGTGCCAGCAGTTTTGGGGGGAGAGGTCACAATGAGCAGTTCTTC.

The chain carries TRBV27 and TRBJ1-1; the match to TRBD1 covers 11 bases. This CDR3 spans 15 amino acids. The junction had 8 bases not matched to a gene; V was cut back by 3 bases and J by 8 bases. The V gene's germline CDR1 is MNHEY and CDR2 SMNVEV (reference sequence). Here the CDR3 reads CASSFLDRGLEEAFF. CDR3 bases: TGTGCCAGCAGTTTCCTGGACAGGGGGCTGGAAGAAGCTTTCTTT.